This entry describes one T cell receptor beta chain. The data derive from a study of blood T cell repertoires in COVID-19. Overall study context: Collection of acute and convalescent COVID-19 samples took place in the United States, Italy and Spain.

Trimming removed 5 bases from V and 2 bases from J; junction bases left unmatched: 11. There are 16 residues in the CDR3. Germline CDR1 SGHTS, CDR2 YDEGEE. Original data processing: Nucleated cell number was recorded as an estimate derived from reference gene primer amplification. The method was immunoSEQ multiplex PCR; TCRdb's version includes in-frame clones alone and lacks a portion of them. Clone size and V and J calls were adopted from that table, with D and trimming inferred from the DNA. The sample lists 300,000 to 400,000 clones; 70% to 90% were seen once. This chain connects TRBV5-8 to TRBJ2-3; 7 bases match TRBD1. The receptor comes from a young woman with COVID-19, enrolled during active disease. The sequencing input was peripheral blood. For the CDR3, the DNA is TGTGCCAGCAGTTCGGGACAGAAATTCCTCACAGATACGCAGTATTTT. Its translation: CASSSGQKFLTDTQYF.